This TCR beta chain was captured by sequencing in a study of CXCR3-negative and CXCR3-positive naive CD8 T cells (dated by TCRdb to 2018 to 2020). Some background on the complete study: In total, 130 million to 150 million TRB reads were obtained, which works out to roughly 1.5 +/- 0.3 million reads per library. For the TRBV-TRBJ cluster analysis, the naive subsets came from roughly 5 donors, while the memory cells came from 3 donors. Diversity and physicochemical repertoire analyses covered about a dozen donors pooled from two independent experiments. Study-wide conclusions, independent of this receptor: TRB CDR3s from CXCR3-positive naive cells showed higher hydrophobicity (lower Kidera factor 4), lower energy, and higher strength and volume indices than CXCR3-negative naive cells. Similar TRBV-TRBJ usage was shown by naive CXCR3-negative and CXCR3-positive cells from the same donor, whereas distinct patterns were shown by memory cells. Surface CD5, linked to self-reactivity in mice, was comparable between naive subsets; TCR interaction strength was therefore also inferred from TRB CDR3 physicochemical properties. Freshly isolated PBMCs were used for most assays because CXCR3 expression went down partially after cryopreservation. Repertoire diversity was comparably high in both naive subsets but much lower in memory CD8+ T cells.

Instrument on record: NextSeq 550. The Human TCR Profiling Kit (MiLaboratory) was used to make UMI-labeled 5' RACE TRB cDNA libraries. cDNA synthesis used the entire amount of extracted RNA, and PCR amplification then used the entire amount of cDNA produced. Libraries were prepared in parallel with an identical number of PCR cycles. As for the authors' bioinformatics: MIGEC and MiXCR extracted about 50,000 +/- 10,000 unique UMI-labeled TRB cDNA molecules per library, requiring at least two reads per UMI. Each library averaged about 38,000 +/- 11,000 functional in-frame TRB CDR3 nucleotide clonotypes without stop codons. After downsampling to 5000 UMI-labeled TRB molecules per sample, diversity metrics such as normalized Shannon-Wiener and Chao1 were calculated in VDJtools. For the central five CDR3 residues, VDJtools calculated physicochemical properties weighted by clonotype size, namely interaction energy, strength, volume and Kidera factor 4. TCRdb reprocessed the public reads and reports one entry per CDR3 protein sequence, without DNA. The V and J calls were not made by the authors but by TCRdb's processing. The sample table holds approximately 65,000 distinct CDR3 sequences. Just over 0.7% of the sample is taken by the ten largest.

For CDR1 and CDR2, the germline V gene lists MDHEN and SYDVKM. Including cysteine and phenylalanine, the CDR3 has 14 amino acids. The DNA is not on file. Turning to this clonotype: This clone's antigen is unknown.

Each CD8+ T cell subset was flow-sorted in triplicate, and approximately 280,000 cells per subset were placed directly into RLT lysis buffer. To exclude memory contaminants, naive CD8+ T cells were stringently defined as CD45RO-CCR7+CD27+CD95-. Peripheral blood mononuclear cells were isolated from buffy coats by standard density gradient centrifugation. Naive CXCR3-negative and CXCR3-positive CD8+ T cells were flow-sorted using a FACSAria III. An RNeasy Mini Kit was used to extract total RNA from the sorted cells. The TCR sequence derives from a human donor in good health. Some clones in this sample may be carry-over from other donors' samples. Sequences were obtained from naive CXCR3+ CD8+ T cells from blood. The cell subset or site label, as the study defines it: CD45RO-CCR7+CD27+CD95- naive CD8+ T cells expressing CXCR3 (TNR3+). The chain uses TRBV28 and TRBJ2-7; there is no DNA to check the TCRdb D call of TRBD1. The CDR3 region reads CASSRSRDIYEQYF.